This T cell receptor (beta chain) emerged from a study of CD4 and CD8 cells across lung adenocarcinoma regions. The CDR3 is 15 residues long. The ends lost 5 bases at V and 4 bases at J; junction bases unmatched: 6. One entry per CDR3 protein, called by TCRdb with MiXCR from the PCR reads. The sample shows approximately 6,000 distinct CDR3 sequences, around half of them seen only once. In this sample, this clonotype is medium-sized (0.01 to 0.1%). Samples came from patients with localized non-small cell lung adenocarcinoma. The sequence came from a female donor with lung adenocarcinoma. The CD4 and CD8 labels of this study may be unreliable. The sequenced sample consisted of CD4+ T cells from the center of a lung tumor. The chain has TRBV12-3 or TRBV12-4 and TRBJ2-1, with TRBD1 matching over 9 bases. CDR3 amino acids: CASSGGQGFYNEQFF. DNA for the CDR3: TGTGCCAGCAGTGGGGGACAGGGATTTTACAATGAGCAGTTCTTC.